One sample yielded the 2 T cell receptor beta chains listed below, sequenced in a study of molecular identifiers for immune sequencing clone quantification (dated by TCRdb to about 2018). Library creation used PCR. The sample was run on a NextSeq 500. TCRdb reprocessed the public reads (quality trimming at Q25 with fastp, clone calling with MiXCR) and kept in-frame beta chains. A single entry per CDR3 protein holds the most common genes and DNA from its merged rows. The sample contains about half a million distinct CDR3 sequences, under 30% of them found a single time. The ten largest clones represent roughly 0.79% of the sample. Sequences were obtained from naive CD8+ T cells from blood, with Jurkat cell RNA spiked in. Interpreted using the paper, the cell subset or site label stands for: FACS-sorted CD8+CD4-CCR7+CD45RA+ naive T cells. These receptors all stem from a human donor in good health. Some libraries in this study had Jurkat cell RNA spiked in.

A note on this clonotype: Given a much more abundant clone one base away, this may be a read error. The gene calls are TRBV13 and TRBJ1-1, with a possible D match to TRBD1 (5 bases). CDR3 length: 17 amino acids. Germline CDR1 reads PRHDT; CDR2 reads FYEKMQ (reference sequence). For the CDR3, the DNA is TGTGCCAGCAGCTCCCTCAGTGGGGGGGAGGTGAACACTGAAGCTTCCTTT. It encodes CASSSLSGGEVNTEASF. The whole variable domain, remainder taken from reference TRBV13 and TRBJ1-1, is AAGVIQSPRHLIKEKRETATLKCYPIPRHDTVYWYQQGPGQDPQFLISFYEKMQSDKGSIPDRFSAQQFSDYHSELNMSSLELGDSALYFCASSSLSGGEVNTEASFGQGTRLTVV.

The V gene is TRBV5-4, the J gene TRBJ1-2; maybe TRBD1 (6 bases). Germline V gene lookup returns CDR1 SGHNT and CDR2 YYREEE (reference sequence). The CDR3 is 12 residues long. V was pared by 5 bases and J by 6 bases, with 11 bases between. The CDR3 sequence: CASRTRTDGYTF. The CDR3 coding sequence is TGTGCCAGCAGGACTCGGACAGATGGCTACACCTTC.